Presented here are 2 T cell receptor beta chains from one specimen sequenced in a study of T cell responses to AZD1222 COVID-19 vaccine (dated by TCRdb to the early 2020s). Library generation was performed with the immunoSEQ multiplex PCR assay. This is the immuneACCESS table as TCRdb keeps it, with only in-frame sequences that have V and J called. A part of the clones is gone; compared with another copy, unresolved V genes explain less than half, and the rest is unexplained. Here the sample has 150,000 to 200,000 clones; roughly 87% occur a single time. The ten top clones hold 2.6% of the sample. The meaning of the sample's time point label: baseline before first vaccination. Sequenced material: peripheral blood, taken on day 0 of AZD1222 vaccination. The receptors here all came from an adult in good health.

This chain links TRBV7-9 with TRBJ2-5, with D unresolved. Trimming took 2 bases from V and 5 from J, leaving 6 bases between them. The CDR3 runs 12 residues. CDR1 and CDR2 from the germline V gene are SEHNR and FQNEAQ (reference sequence). CDR3 bases: TGTGCCAGCAGCTTATTGAGGGAGACCCAGTACTTC. Amino acids: CASSLLRETQYF.

This chain uses TRBV12-3 or TRBV12-4 with TRBJ2-7, with D perhaps TRBD1 (6 bases). Trimming stripped 7 bases from V and 2 bases from J, with 12 bases between. The CDR3 runs to 13 residues. CDR3 bases: TGTGCCAGCACCCTCGGGACAACCTACGAGCAGTACTTC. It is translated as CASTLGTTYEQYF.